Listed here is a single TCR beta chain. The source of the sample is a study of T cells after somatic rescue of genetic block. Some clones are missing from TCRdb's copy, which holds only in-frame ones; the method was immunoSEQ multiplex PCR. Among about 9,100 clones listed, roughly 74% were seen once. This CDR3 is 15 amino acids long. V dropped 3 bases and J dropped 6 bases, with 15 bases sitting between them. Germline-derived CDR1 and CDR2 are SGHKS and YYEKEE (reference sequence). The specimen sequenced was peripheral blood mononuclear cells (PBMCs). The chain employs TRBV5-5 and TRBJ2-2; D gene ambiguous. The receptor was isolated from a boy between 5 and 17 years old. For the CDR3, the DNA is TGTGCCAGCAGCTCCGGCGCCTCCTTGGCCGGGGAGCTGTTTTTT. It translates to CASSSGASLAGELFF.